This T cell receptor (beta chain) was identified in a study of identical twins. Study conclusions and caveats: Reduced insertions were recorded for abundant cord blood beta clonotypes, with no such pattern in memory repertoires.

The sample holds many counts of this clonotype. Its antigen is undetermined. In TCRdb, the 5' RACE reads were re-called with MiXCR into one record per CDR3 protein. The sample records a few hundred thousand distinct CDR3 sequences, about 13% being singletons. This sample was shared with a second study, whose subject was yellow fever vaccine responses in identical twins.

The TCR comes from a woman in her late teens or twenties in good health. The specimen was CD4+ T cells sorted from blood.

The CDR3 nucleotides read TGTGCCATCAGTGCGGAGGAGGGGGCAGTTCGGGGCTACACCTTC. It translates to CAISAEEGAVRGYTF. This chain uses TRBV10-3 with TRBJ1-2, with 7 bases that match TRBD1. Looked up from germline, CDR1 is ENHRY and CDR2 is SYGVKD. This CDR3 comprises 15 residues. With 4 bases clipped from V and 8 bases from J, the junction kept 13 bases outside the gene matches.